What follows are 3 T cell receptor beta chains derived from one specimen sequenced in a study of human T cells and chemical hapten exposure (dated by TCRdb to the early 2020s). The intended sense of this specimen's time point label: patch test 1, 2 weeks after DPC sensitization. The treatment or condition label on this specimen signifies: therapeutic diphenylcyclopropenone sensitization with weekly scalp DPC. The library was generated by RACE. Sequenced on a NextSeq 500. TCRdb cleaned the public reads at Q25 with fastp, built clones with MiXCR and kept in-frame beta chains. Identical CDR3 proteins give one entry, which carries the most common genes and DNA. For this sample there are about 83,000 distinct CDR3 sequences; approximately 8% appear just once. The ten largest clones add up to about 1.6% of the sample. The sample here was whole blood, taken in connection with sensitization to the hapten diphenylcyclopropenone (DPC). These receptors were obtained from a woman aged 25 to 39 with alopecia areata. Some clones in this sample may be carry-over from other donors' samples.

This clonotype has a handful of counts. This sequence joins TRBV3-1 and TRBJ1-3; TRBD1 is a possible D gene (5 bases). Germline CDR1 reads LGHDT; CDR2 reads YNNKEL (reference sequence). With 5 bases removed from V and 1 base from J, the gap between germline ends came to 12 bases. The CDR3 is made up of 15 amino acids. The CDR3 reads CASSKGVLSGNTIYF. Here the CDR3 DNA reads TGTGCCAGCAGCAAAGGGGTCCTATCTGGAAACACCATATATTTT.

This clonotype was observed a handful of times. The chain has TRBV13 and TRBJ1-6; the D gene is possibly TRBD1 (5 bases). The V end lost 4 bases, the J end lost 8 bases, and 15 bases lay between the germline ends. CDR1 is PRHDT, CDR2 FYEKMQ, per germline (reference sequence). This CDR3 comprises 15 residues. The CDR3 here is CASSWGPQLYSPLHF. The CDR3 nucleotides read TGTGCCAGCAGCTGGGGACCCCAATTGTATTCACCCCTCCACTTT.

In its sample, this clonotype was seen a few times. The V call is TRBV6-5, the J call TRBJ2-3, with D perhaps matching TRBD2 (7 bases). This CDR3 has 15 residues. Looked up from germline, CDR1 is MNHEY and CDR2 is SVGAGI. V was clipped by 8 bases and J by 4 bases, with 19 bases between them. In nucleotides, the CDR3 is TGTGCCAGCGCTAGGCGGGGGCCTCGAGCAGATACGCAGTATTTT. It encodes CASARRGPRADTQYF.